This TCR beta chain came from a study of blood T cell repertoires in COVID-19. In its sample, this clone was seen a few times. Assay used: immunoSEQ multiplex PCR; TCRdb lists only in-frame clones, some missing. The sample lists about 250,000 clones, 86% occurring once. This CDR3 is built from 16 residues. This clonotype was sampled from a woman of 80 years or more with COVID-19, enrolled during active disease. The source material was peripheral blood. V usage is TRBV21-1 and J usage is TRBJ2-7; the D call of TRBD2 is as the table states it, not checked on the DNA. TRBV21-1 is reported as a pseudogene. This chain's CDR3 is CASSKAGKRGSYEQYV. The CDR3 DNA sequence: TGTGCCAGCAGCAAAGCTGGGAAGCGGGGCTCCTACGAGCAGTACGTC.